Listed below are T cell receptor beta chains from one sample, sequenced in a study of cytomegalovirus exposure and HLA in healthy donors. Assay: immunoSEQ multiplex PCR; the TCRdb copy retains only in-frame clones and omits some. The sample includes about 110,000 clones. Specimen: PBMCs. The origin of the receptors is a man aged 25-45 years in good health and CMV-seronegative. CDR3s include the opening cysteine and the closing phenylalanine or tryptophan. D genes are given only for firm matches.

v_call	j_call	d_call	cdr3_nt	cdr3_aa
TRBV28	TRBJ1-2	TRBD1	TGTGCCAGCAGTTTGCGACAGGGACATGGCTACACCTTC	CASSLRQGHGYTF
TRBV14	TRBJ1-1	TRBD1	TGTGCCAGCAGCACTTCCAATCTCCGGGACAGGGGTGGGCACACTGAAGCTTTCTTT	CASSTSNLRDRGGHTEAFF
TRBV7-2	TRBJ2-4	TRBD1	TGTGCCAGCAGCCTGGGGACAGTAAACATTCAGTACTTC	CASSLGTVNIQYF
TRBV5-5	TRBJ2-1	NA	TGTGCCACCAGTCGCCCGACGAGGGACAATGAGCAGTTCTTC	CATSRPTRDNEQFF
TRBV4-1	TRBJ1-2	NA	TGCGCCAGCAGCCAACAAATAGGAGCTAACTATGGCTACACCTTC	CASSQQIGANYGYTF
TRBV6-5	TRBJ1-4	NA	TGTGCCAGCAGCCGCCCCGGGGGGAGGGAAAAACTGTTTTTT	CASSRPGGREKLFF
TRBV13	TRBJ2-5	TRBD2	TGTGCCAGCAGCCGTACCACTAGCGGGGGTGAGACCCAGTACTTC	CASSRTTSGGETQYF
TRBV7-3	TRBJ1-1	NA	TGTGCCAGCAGCTTGGACAGCCACACTGAAGCTTTCTTT	CASSLDSHTEAFF
TRBV5-4	TRBJ2-5	TRBD2	TGTGCCAGCAGCTTGACTAGCGGGGTCCAAGAGACCCAGTACTTC	CASSLTSGVQETQYF
TRBV19	TRBJ2-7	TRBD2	TGTGCCAGTAGTATCGCGAGCGGGGGTCCTCTAACCTACGAGCAGTACTTC	CASSIASGGPLTYEQYF
TRBV19	TRBJ1-6	TRBD1	TGTGCCAGCGCGGACAGGGGTCAGTCCTATAATTCACCCCTCCACTTT	CASADRGQSYNSPLHF
TRBV5-1	TRBJ1-2	NA	TGCGCCAGCAGCTTCGCAGGTTTGGGCTATGGCTACACCTTC	CASSFAGLGYGYTF
TRBV5-4	TRBJ2-1	NA	TGTGCCAGCAGCTTGGTACCGGGGAGCTCCTACAATGAGCAGTTCTTC	CASSLVPGSSYNEQFF
TRBV15	TRBJ1-2	TRBD1	TGTGCCACCAGCAGAGGACAGGGGGCTAACTATGGCTACACCTTC	CATSRGQGANYGYTF
TRBV6-4	TRBJ2-1	TRBD2	TGTGCCAGCGGTTCCGGGACTAGCGGGGTCGGTGAGCAGTTCTTC	CASGSGTSGVGEQFF
TRBV5-6	TRBJ2-5	TRBD2	TGTGCCAGCAGGGGCCTAGCGGAATACCAAGAGACCCAGTACTTC	CASRGLAEYQETQYF
TRBV5-4	TRBJ1-6	NA	TGTGCCAGCAGCTGGGAGGGGGGCCCGGCTCTCCACTTT	CASSWEGGPALHF
TRBV28	TRBJ2-3	NA	TGTGCCAGCAGTCGCGAGAGATCGCGAGATACGCAGTATTTT	CASSRERSRDTQYF
TRBV6-6	TRBJ1-1	TRBD1	TGTGCCAGCAGTTACTTACAGACAGGGCGGGAAGCTTTCTTT	CASSYLQTGREAFF
TRBV5-5	TRBJ2-7	NA	TGTGCCAGCAGCTCCCGTGAGTGGTCCTCCTACGAGCAGTACTTC	CASSSREWSSYEQYF
TRBV6-5	TRBJ2-3	TRBD2	TGTGCTTCGAAGCGGGGGCCTAGCACAGATACGCAGTATTTT	CASKRGPSTDTQYF
TRBV6-5	TRBJ2-6	NA	TGTGCCAGCAGTTACTCAATATCTGGGGCCAACGTCCTGACTTTC	CASSYSISGANVLTF